These T cell receptor beta chains were read from a single sample in a study of shared clonotypes between healthy human individuals. TCRdb keeps only in-frame clones here, not all; method: immunoSEQ multiplex PCR. The table shows millions of clones, with approximately 95% occurring only once. Sequencing was done on a sample of naive CD4+ T cells from PBMCs. The receptors were gathered from a man aged 18 to 30 in good health. Some clones in this sample may be carry-over from other donors' samples. Each CDR3 is given with its conserved first and last residue. The D gene is left open where the match is weak. The size of a clone is reported for some rows only, either as once, few or many, or as a class for expanded clones.

CDR3 length: 21
D gene: -
V gene: TRBV9
J gene: TRBJ2-6
clone size: -
CDR3 DNA: TGTGCCAGCAGCGTACTACACAGGGTAGCCAGCTACCTTTCTGGGGCCAACGTCCTGACTTTC
CDR3 protein: CASSVLHRVASYLSGANVLTF

CDR3 length: 17
D gene: TRBD1
V gene: TRBV18
J gene: TRBJ1-1
clone size: once
CDR3 DNA: TGTGCCAGCTCACTCAGACAGGGGTTACAGTTGGGCACTGAAGCTTTCTTT
CDR3 protein: CASSLRQGLQLGTEAFF

CDR3 length: 11
D gene: -
V gene: TRBV30
J gene: TRBJ1-4
clone size: -
CDR3 DNA: TGTGCCGGTTTAGCTAATGAAAAACTGTTTTTT
CDR3 protein: CAGLANEKLFF

CDR3 length: 15
D gene: TRBD2
V gene: TRBV9
J gene: TRBJ2-1
clone size: -
CDR3 DNA: TGTGCCAGCAGCGTTAGCGGGAGTGCGAGCAATGAGCAGTTCTTC
CDR3 protein: CASSVSGSASNEQFF

CDR3 length: 12
D gene: -
V gene: TRBV28
J gene: TRBJ2-2
clone size: -
CDR3 DNA: TGTGCCAGCAGCACTAGTCCCGGGGAGCTGTTTTTT
CDR3 protein: CASSTSPGELFF

CDR3 length: 17
D gene: TRBD2
V gene: TRBV4-1
J gene: TRBJ2-1
clone size: -
CDR3 DNA: TGCGCCAGCAGCCAGCGAACCGTAGCGGGAGTGTACAATGAGCAGTTCTTC
CDR3 protein: CASSQRTVAGVYNEQFF

CDR3 length: 18
D gene: TRBD2
V gene: TRBV27
J gene: TRBJ2-1
clone size: -
CDR3 DNA: TGTGCCAGCAGTTCCTTAGTACGACTAGCGGGAGGGAGGAATGAGCAGTTCTTC
CDR3 protein: CASSSLVRLAGGRNEQFF

CDR3 length: 19
D gene: TRBD2
V gene: TRBV4-3
J gene: TRBJ2-3
clone size: -
CDR3 DNA: TGCGCCAGCAGCCAAGATATTCTCCTGGCGGGAGGGCCATCAGATACGCAGTATTTT
CDR3 protein: CASSQDILLAGGPSDTQYF

CDR3 length: 15
D gene: -
V gene: TRBV7-3
J gene: TRBJ2-1
clone size: -
CDR3 DNA: TGTGCCAGCAGCGCCACAGGGAGCTCCTACAATGAGCAGTTCTTC
CDR3 protein: CASSATGSSYNEQFF

CDR3 length: 14
D gene: -
V gene: TRBV6-1
J gene: TRBJ1-1
clone size: -
CDR3 DNA: TGTGCCAGCAGTCCTTGGGGGAGGGACACTGAAGCTTTCTTT
CDR3 protein: CASSPWGRDTEAFF

CDR3 length: 13
D gene: -
V gene: TRBV29-1
J gene: TRBJ2-3
clone size: once
CDR3 DNA: TGCAGCGTGCCTAGACAGGGCACAGATACGCAGTATTTT
CDR3 protein: CSVPRQGTDTQYF

CDR3 length: 18
D gene: TRBD2
V gene: TRBV28
J gene: TRBJ2-1
clone size: -
CDR3 DNA: TGTGCCAGCAGTTTAGGACTAGCGGGAGGGCCGGGATACAATGAGCAGTTCTTC
CDR3 protein: CASSLGLAGGPGYNEQFF

CDR3 length: 15
D gene: -
V gene: TRBV4-2
J gene: TRBJ1-2
clone size: -
CDR3 DNA: TGTGCCAGCAGCCAAGAACAACAGGGAAGTCGCGGCTACACCTTC
CDR3 protein: CASSQEQQGSRGYTF

CDR3 length: 13
D gene: -
V gene: TRBV30
J gene: TRBJ1-2
clone size: -
CDR3 DNA: TGTGCCTGGAGTGAGCAGGCCGGCTATGGCTACACCTTC
CDR3 protein: CAWSEQAGYGYTF

CDR3 length: 9
D gene: -
V gene: TRBV19
J gene: TRBJ2-7
clone size: -
CDR3 DNA: TGTGCCAGCCGGCGCGAGCAGTACTTC
CDR3 protein: CASRREQYF

CDR3 length: 15
D gene: -
V gene: TRBV4-1
J gene: TRBJ1-2
clone size: once
CDR3 DNA: TGCGCCAGCTCCTTCGCCGAGACAGTTAACTATGGCTACACCTTC
CDR3 protein: CASSFAETVNYGYTF

CDR3 length: 14
D gene: -
V gene: TRBV6-4
J gene: TRBJ1-4
clone size: -
CDR3 DNA: TGTGCCAGCAGTATAGACGGGGTAATCGAAAAACTGTTTTTT
CDR3 protein: CASSIDGVIEKLFF

CDR3 length: 14
D gene: -
V gene: TRBV7-9
J gene: TRBJ2-3
clone size: -
CDR3 DNA: TGTGCCAGCAGCTCCGTCCCGAGCACAGATACGCAGTATTTT
CDR3 protein: CASSSVPSTDTQYF

CDR3 length: 14
D gene: -
V gene: TRBV6-6
J gene: TRBJ2-1
clone size: -
CDR3 DNA: TGTGCCAGCAGTTTAGCGGTCCTCTACAATGAGCAGTTCTTC
CDR3 protein: CASSLAVLYNEQFF

CDR3 length: 14
D gene: -
V gene: TRBV29-1
J gene: TRBJ1-2
clone size: once
CDR3 DNA: TGCAGCGTTACACAGGGAGGTAATAACTATGGCTACACCTTC
CDR3 protein: CSVTQGGNNYGYTF

CDR3 length: 17
D gene: TRBD2
V gene: TRBV15
J gene: TRBJ2-1
clone size: -
CDR3 DNA: TGTGCCACCCGCCCGAAAAGATGGACTAGCGGGAGCAATGAGCAGTTCTTC
CDR3 protein: CATRPKRWTSGSNEQFF

CDR3 length: 15
D gene: TRBD2
V gene: TRBV9
J gene: TRBJ2-3
clone size: -
CDR3 DNA: TGTGCCAGCAGCGCTACTAGCGGGTTCACAGATACGCAGTATTTT
CDR3 protein: CASSATSGFTDTQYF

CDR3 length: 16
D gene: TRBD2
V gene: TRBV14
J gene: TRBJ2-7
clone size: -
CDR3 DNA: TGTGCCAGCAGCCTAGGACTAGCCCTTTCGGTTGACGAGCAGTACTTC
CDR3 protein: CASSLGLALSVDEQYF

CDR3 length: 13
D gene: -
V gene: TRBV11-3
J gene: TRBJ2-5
clone size: -
CDR3 DNA: TGTGCCAGCAGCCCCCCCGGAGCAGAGACCCAGTACTTC
CDR3 protein: CASSPPGAETQYF

CDR3 length: 14
D gene: TRBD1
V gene: TRBV27
J gene: TRBJ2-3
clone size: -
CDR3 DNA: TGTGCCAGCAGTTTCGACAGGGCTACAGATACGCAGTATTTT
CDR3 protein: CASSFDRATDTQYF

CDR3 length: 16
D gene: -
V gene: TRBV28
J gene: TRBJ1-2
clone size: -
CDR3 DNA: TGTGCCAGCAGTTCTCGACAGGCGGGGGATAACTATGGCTACACCTTC
CDR3 protein: CASSSRQAGDNYGYTF

CDR3 length: 15
D gene: -
V gene: TRBV9
J gene: TRBJ2-7
clone size: -
CDR3 DNA: TGTGCCAGCAGCGTAGGGGTTAGCCCAAGCCACGAGCAGTACTTC
CDR3 protein: CASSVGVSPSHEQYF

CDR3 length: 16
D gene: TRBD1
V gene: TRBV5-1
J gene: TRBJ1-4
clone size: -
CDR3 DNA: TGCGCCAGCAGCGCCTTTGGGACAGACCCTAATGAAAAACTGTTTTTT
CDR3 protein: CASSAFGTDPNEKLFF

CDR3 length: 15
D gene: TRBD2
V gene: TRBV19
J gene: TRBJ2-2
clone size: -
CDR3 DNA: TGTGCCACGGGACTAGCGGGAACGAACACCGGGGAGCTGTTTTTT
CDR3 protein: CATGLAGTNTGELFF

CDR3 length: 16
D gene: -
V gene: TRBV5-5
J gene: TRBJ1-5
clone size: -
CDR3 DNA: TGTGCCAGCAGCTTGGTGTCTGCAGGGTGGAACCAGCCCCAGCATTTT
CDR3 protein: CASSLVSAGWNQPQHF

CDR3 length: 14
D gene: TRBD2
V gene: TRBV18
J gene: TRBJ2-1
clone size: -
CDR3 DNA: TGTGCCAGCCGGGGACTAGCGGGAGACAATGAGCAGTTCTTC
CDR3 protein: CASRGLAGDNEQFF

CDR3 length: 12
D gene: -
V gene: TRBV5-1
J gene: TRBJ2-7
clone size: -
CDR3 DNA: TGCGCCAGCAGCTGGGGGGACAGCGAGCAGTACTTC
CDR3 protein: CASSWGDSEQYF

CDR3 length: 14
D gene: TRBD2
V gene: TRBV10-3
J gene: TRBJ2-5
clone size: -
CDR3 DNA: TGTGCCATCAGGAGAGACGAGCGGGGGGAGACCCAGTACTTC
CDR3 protein: CAIRRDERGETQYF

CDR3 length: 13
D gene: -
V gene: TRBV30
J gene: TRBJ1-1
clone size: -
CDR3 DNA: TGTGCTTGGAGGAAAGGACAAACCACTGAAGCTTTCTTT
CDR3 protein: CAWRKGQTTEAFF

CDR3 length: 15
D gene: -
V gene: TRBV4-2
J gene: TRBJ2-7
clone size: -
CDR3 DNA: TGTGCCAGCAGCCAAGATCTACAGCCTGCCTACGAGCAGTACTTC
CDR3 protein: CASSQDLQPAYEQYF

CDR3 length: 16
D gene: TRBD1
V gene: TRBV7-2
J gene: TRBJ1-3
clone size: -
CDR3 DNA: TGTGCCAGCAGCTTAGAGACAGGGGCGGTTAGAAACACCATATATTTT
CDR3 protein: CASSLETGAVRNTIYF

CDR3 length: 15
D gene: TRBD1
V gene: TRBV5-4
J gene: TRBJ2-2
clone size: -
CDR3 DNA: TGTGCCAGCAGCTTTCGACAGGGGGCTCGCGGGGAGCTGTTTTTT
CDR3 protein: CASSFRQGARGELFF

CDR3 length: 15
D gene: TRBD1
V gene: TRBV27
J gene: TRBJ2-1
clone size: -
CDR3 DNA: TGTGCCAGCAGAAAAAACAGGGGGTTCTACAATGAGCAGTTCTTC
CDR3 protein: CASRKNRGFYNEQFF

CDR3 length: 15
D gene: -
V gene: TRBV4-1
J gene: TRBJ2-1
clone size: -
CDR3 DNA: TGCGCCAGCAGCCCTCGTGGGCTACCGAACAATGAGCAGTTCTTC
CDR3 protein: CASSPRGLPNNEQFF

CDR3 length: 18
D gene: -
V gene: TRBV9
J gene: TRBJ2-2
clone size: -
CDR3 DNA: TGTGCCAGCAGCGTAGGTCCAGGGGGGCGGGCGAACACCGGGGAGCTGTTTTTT
CDR3 protein: CASSVGPGGRANTGELFF

CDR3 length: 15
D gene: TRBD2
V gene: TRBV5-4
J gene: TRBJ2-7
clone size: -
CDR3 DNA: TGTGCCAGCAGCCGGCGGGGACTAGCGGGAGACGAGCAGTACTTC
CDR3 protein: CASSRRGLAGDEQYF

CDR3 length: 15
D gene: -
V gene: TRBV7-3
J gene: TRBJ2-5
clone size: -
CDR3 DNA: TGTGCCAGCAGCTTAATTAGCGGAAAACAAGAGACCCAGTACTTC
CDR3 protein: CASSLISGKQETQYF

CDR3 length: 15
D gene: -
V gene: TRBV2
J gene: TRBJ2-1
clone size: -
CDR3 DNA: TGTGCCAGCAGTGAAGCCCTGGGACGGCGGAATGAGCAGTTCTTC
CDR3 protein: CASSEALGRRNEQFF

CDR3 length: 15
D gene: TRBD1
V gene: TRBV6-5
J gene: TRBJ2-7
clone size: -
CDR3 DNA: TGTGCCAGCTCTTACGCCAGGGGGCGCGCCTACGAGCAGTACTTC
CDR3 protein: CASSYARGRAYEQYF

CDR3 length: 13
D gene: -
V gene: TRBV14
J gene: TRBJ2-7
clone size: -
CDR3 DNA: TGTGCCAGCAGCCATGGCTTGCGCTACGAGCAGTACTTC
CDR3 protein: CASSHGLRYEQYF

CDR3 length: 14
D gene: -
V gene: TRBV18
J gene: TRBJ1-1
clone size: -
CDR3 DNA: TGTGCCAGCTCCCGTGACGCTATGAACACTGAAGCTTTCTTT
CDR3 protein: CASSRDAMNTEAFF